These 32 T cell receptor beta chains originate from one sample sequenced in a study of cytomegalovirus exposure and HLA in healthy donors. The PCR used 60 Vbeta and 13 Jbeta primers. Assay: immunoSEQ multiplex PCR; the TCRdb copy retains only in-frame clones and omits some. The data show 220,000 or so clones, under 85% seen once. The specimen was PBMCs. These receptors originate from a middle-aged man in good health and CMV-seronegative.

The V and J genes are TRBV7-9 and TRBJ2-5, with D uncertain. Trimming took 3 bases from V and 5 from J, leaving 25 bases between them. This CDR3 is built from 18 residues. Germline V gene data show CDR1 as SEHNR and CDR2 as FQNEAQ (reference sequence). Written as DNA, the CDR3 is TGTGCCAGCAGCTTTGGGTCCTACATGACAAGACCTGGGGAGACCCAGTACTTC. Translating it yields CASSFGSYMTRPGETQYF. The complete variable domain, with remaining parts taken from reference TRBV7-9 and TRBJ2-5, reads DTGVSQNPRHKITKRGQNVTFRCDPISEHNRLYWYRQTLGQGPEFLTYFQNEAQLEKSRLLSDRFSAERPKGSFSTLEIQRTEQGDSAMYLCASSFGSYMTRPGETQYFGPGTRLLVL.

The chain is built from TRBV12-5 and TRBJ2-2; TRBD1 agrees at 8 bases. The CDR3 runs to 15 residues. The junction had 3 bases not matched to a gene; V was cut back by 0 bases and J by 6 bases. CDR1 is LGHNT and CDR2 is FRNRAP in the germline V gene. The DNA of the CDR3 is TGTGCTAGTGGTTTGGTTCAGGGGGCCTCCGGGGAGCTGTTTTTT. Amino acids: CASGLVQGASGELFF.

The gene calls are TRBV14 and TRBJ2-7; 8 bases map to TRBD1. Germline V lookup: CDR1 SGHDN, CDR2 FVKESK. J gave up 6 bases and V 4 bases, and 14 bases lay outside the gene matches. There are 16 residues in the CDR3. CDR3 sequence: CASSRFRGQESSEQYF. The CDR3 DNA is TGTGCCAGCAGCCGCTTCCGGGGACAGGAATCGTCCGAGCAGTACTTC. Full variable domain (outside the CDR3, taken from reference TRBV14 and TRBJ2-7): EAGVTQFPSHSVIEKGQTVTLRCDPISGHDNLYWYRRVMGKEIKFLLHFVKESKQDESGMPNNRFLAERTGGTYSTLKVQPAELEDSGVYFCASSRFRGQESSEQYFGPGTRLTVT.

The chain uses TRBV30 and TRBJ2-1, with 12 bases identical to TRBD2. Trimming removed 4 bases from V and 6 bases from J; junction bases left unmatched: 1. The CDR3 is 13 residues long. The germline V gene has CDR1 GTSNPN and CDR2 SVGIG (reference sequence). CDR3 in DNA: TGTGCCTGGACTAGCGGGAGGGCCAATGAGCAGTTCTTC. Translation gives CAWTSGRANEQFF.

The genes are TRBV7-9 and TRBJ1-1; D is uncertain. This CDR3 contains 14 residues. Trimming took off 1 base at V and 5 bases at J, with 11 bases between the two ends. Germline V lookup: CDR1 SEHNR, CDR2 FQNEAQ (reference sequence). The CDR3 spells CASSLVGRETEAFF. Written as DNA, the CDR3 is TGTGCCAGCAGCTTAGTGGGGAGGGAGACTGAAGCTTTCTTT.

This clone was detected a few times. CDR3 sequence reads: CASSLTSTSNTEAFF. For the CDR3, the DNA is TGTGCCAGCAGCCTAACATCGACAAGCAACACTGAAGCTTTCTTT. The chain recombines TRBV4-2 with TRBJ1-1; D gene ambiguous. The germline gives CDR1 LGHNA, CDR2 YNFKEQ. The CDR3 length is 15 residues. Trimming left V 4 bases short and J 2 bases short, with 14 bases between.

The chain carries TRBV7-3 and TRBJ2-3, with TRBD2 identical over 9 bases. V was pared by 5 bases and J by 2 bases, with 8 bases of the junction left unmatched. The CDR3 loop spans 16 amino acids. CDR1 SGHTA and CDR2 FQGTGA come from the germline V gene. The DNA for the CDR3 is TGTGCCAGCAGCACCCATAGCGGGGGTACCACAGATACGCAGTATTTT. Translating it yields CASSTHSGGTTDTQYF.

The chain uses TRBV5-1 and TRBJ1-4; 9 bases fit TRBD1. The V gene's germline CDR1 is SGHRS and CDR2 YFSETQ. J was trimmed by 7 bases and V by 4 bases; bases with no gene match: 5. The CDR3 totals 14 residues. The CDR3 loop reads CASSLGTGSEKLFF. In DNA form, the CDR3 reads TGCGCCAGCAGCCTAGGGACAGGGAGTGAAAAACTGTTTTTT.

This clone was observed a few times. The CDR3 DNA follows: TGTGCCAGTAGTATGGACCCTCCCGGGACTAGCGGGGCCGGGGAGCTGTTTTTT. Translated, it gives CASSMDPPGTSGAGELFF. The rearrangement joins TRBV19 to TRBJ2-2; 13 nucleotides agree with TRBD2. Trimming took 3 bases from V and 6 from J; bases not matched to a gene: 10. CDR3 length equals 18 residues. Germline V gene sequence: CDR1 LNHDA, CDR2 SQIVND (reference sequence).

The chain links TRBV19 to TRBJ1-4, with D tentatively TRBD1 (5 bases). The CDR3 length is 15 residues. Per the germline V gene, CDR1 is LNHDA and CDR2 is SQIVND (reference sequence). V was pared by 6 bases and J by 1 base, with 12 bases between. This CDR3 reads CASSNNRLTNEKLFF. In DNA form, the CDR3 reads TGTGCCAGTAGCAACAACAGGCTAACTAATGAAAAACTGTTTTTT.

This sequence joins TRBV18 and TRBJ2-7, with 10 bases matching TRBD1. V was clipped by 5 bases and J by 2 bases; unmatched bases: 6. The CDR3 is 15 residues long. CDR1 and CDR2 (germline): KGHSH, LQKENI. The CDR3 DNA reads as TGTGCCAGCTCATTGGGGACAGGGGCCACCTACGAGCAGTACTTC. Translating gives CASSLGTGATYEQYF.

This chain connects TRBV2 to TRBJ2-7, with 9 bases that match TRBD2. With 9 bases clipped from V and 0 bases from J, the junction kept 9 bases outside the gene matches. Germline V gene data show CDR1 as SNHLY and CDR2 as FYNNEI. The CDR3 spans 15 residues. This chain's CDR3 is CASTPEREASYEQYF. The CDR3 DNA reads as TGTGCCAGTACGCCGGAGCGGGAGGCCTCCTACGAGCAGTACTTC.

CDR3 in DNA: TGTGCCAGCAGCCCCAGCGACAGGGGGTTAGACTCTGGGGCCAACGTCCTGACTTTC. Translation: CASSPSDRGLDSGANVLTF. The gene calls are TRBV4-2 and TRBJ2-6; 9 nucleotides match TRBD1. With 4 bases clipped from V and 0 bases from J, the junction kept 10 bases outside the gene matches. In germline, CDR1 is LGHNA, CDR2 YNFKEQ. The CDR3 totals 19 residues.

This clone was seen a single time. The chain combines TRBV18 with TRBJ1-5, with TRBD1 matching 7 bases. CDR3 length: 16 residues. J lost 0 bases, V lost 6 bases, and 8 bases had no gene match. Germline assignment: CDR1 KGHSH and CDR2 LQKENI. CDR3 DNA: TGTGCCAGCTCGGGACAGCCTTCCTATAGCAATCAGCCCCAGCATTTT. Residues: CASSGQPSYSNQPQHF.

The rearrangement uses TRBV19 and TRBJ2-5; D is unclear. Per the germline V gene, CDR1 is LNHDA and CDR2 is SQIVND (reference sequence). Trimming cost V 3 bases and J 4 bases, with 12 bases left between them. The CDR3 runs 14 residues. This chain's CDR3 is CASSMGDIGETQYF. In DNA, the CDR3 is TGTGCCAGTAGTATGGGCGACATTGGAGAGACCCAGTACTTC.

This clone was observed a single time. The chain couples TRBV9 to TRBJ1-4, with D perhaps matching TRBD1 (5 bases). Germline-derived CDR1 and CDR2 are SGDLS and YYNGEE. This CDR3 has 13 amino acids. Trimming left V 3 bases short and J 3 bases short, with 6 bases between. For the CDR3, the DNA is TGTGCCAGCAGCGGGGGGGCTAATGAAAAACTGTTTTTT. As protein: CASSGGANEKLFF.

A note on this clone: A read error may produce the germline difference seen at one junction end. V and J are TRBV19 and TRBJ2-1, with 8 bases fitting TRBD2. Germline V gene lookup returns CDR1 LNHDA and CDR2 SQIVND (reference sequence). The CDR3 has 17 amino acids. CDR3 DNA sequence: TGTGCCAGTGGGAAGAGATTCCTGCAGCGGGAGCCTTCCGAGGTGGTCTTC. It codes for CASGKRFLQREPSEVVF.

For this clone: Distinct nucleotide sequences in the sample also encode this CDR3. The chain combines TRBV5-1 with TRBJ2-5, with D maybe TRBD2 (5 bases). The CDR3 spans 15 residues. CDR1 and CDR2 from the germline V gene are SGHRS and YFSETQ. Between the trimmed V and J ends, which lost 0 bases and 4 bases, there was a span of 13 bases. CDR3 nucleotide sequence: TGCGCCAGCAGCTTGGTTCCTAGCAGGAGAGAGACCCAGTACTTC. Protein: CASSLVPSRRETQYF.

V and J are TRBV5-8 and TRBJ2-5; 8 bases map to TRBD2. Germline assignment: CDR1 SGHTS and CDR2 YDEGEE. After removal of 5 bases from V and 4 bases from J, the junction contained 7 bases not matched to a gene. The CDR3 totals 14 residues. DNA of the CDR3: TGTGCCAGCAGGCTCGGGGGGGTGTCAGAGACCCAGTACTTC. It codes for CASRLGGVSETQYF.

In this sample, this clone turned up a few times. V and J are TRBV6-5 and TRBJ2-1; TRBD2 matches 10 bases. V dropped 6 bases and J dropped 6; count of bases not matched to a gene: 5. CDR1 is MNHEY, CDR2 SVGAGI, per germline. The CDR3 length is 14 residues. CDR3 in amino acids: CASRTSGPFNEQFF. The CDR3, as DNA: TGTGCCAGCAGGACTAGCGGGCCTTTCAATGAGCAGTTCTTC.

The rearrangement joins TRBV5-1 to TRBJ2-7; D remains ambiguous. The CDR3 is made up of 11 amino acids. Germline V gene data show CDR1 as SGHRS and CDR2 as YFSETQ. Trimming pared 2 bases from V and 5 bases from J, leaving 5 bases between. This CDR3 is CASSLEDEQYF. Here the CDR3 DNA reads TGCGCCAGCAGCTTAGAGGACGAGCAGTACTTC.

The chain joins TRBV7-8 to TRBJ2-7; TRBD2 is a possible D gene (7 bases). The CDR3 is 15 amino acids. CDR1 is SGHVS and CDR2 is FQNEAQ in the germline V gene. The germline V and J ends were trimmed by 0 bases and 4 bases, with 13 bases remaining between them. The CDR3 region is CASSLAEGGQYEQYF. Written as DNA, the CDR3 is TGTGCCAGCAGCTTAGCGGAGGGGGGGCAGTACGAGCAGTACTTC.

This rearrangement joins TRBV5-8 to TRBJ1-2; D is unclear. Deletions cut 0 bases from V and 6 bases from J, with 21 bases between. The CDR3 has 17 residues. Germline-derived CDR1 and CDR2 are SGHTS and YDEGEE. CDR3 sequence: CASSLGFSGSLVDGYTF. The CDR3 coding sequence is TGTGCCAGCAGCTTGGGCTTCTCGGGGTCCCTCGTTGATGGCTACACCTTC.

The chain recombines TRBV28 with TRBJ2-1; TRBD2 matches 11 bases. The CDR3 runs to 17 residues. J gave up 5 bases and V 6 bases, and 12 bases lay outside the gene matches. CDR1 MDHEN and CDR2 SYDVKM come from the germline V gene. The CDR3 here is CASSEQRLAGKNNEQFF. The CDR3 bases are TGTGCCAGCAGCGAACAAAGACTAGCGGGAAAGAACAATGAGCAGTTCTTC.

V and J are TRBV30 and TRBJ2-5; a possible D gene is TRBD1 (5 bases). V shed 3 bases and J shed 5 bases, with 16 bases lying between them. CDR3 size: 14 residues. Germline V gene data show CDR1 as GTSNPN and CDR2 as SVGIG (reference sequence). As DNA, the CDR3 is TGTGCCTGGAGCCCTGACAGCCCTCGGGAGACCCAGTACTTC. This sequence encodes CAWSPDSPRETQYF. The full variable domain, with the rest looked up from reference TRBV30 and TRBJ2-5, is SQTIHQWPATLVQPVGSPLSLECTVEGTSNPNLYWYRQAAGRGLQLLFYSVGIGQISSEVPQNLSASRPQDRQFILSSKKLLLSDSGFYLCAWSPDSPRETQYFGPGTRLLVL.

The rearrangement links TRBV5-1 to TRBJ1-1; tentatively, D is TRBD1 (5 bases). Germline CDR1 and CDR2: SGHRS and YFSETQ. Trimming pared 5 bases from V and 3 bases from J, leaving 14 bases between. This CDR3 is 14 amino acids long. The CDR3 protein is CASRLTQGYTEAFF. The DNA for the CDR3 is TGCGCCAGCAGGCTTACCCAGGGTTACACTGAAGCTTTCTTT.

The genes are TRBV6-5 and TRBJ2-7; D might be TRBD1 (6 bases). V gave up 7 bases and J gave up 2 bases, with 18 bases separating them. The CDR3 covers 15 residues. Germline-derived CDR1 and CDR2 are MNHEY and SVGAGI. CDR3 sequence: CASTYRDTGAYEQYF. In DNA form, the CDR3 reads TGTGCCAGCACATACCGGGACACCGGAGCCTACGAGCAGTACTTC.

CDR3 protein: CASSLGGSSGEQFF. CDR3 DNA sequence: TGTGCCAGCAGCTTAGGAGGGAGCTCCGGGGAGCAGTTCTTC. This rearrangement joins TRBV7-2 to TRBJ2-1, with a weak D call TRBD2 (5 bases). The CDR3 totals 14 residues. Trimming removed 1 base at V and 10 bases at J, with 14 bases between. Germline V CDR1 and CDR2: SGHTA, FQGNSA.

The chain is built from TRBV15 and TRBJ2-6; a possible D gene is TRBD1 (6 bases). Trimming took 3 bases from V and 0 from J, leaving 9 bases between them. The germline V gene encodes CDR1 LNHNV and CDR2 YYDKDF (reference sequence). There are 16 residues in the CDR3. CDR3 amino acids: CATSSRGRSGANVLTF. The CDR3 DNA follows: TGTGCCACCAGCAGCAGGGGACGCTCTGGGGCCAACGTCCTGACTTTC.

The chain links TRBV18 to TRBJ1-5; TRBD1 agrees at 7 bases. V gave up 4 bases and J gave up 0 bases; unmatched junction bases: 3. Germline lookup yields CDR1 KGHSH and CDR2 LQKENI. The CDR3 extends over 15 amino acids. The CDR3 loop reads CASSRQGGSNQPQHF. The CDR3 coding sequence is TGTGCCAGCTCACGGCAGGGGGGTAGCAATCAGCCCCAGCATTTT. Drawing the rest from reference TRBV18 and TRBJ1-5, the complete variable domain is NAGVMQNPRHLVRRRGQEARLRCSPMKGHSHVYWYRQLPEEGLKFMVYLQKENIIDESGMPKERFSAEFPKEGPSILRIQQVVRGDSAAYFCASSRQGGSNQPQHFGDGTRLSIL.

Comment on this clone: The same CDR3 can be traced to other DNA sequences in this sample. In DNA, the CDR3 is TGTGCCAGCAGTTCAATTAAAGGGGCTGGCGGGGAGCTGTTTTTT. Translating it yields CASSSIKGAGGELFF. V and J are TRBV11-2 and TRBJ2-2; weak D call: TRBD1 (5 bases). Per germline, CDR1 SGHAT and CDR2 FQNNGV. V was cut by 6 bases and J by 7 bases, with 18 bases left in between. The CDR3 has 15 residues.

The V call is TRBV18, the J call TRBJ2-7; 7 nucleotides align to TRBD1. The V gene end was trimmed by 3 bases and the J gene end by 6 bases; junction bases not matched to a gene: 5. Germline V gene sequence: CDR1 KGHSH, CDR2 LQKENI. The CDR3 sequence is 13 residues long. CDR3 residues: CASSPGTAGEQYF. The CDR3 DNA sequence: TGTGCCAGCTCACCGGGGACAGCTGGCGAGCAGTACTTC.